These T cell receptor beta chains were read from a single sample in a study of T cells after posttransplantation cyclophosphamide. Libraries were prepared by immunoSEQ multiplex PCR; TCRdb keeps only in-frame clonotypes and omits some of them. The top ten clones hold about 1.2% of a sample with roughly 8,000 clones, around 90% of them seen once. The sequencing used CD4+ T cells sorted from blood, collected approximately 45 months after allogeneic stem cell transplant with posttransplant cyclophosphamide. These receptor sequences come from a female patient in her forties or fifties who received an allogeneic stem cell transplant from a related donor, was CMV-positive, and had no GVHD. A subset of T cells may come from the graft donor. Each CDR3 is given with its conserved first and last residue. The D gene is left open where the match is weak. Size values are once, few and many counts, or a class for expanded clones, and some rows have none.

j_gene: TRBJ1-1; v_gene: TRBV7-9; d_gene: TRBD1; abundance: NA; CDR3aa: CASSLSRQGNTEAFF; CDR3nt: TGTGCCAGCAGCTTATCTCGACAGGGGAACACTGAAGCTTTCTTT
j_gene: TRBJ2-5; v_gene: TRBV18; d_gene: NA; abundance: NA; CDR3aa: CASSPYRDQETQYF; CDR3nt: TGTGCCAGCTCTCCCTACAGGGACCAAGAGACCCAGTACTTC
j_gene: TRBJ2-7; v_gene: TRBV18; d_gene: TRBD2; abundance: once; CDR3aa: CASSPGLARAYEQYF; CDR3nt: TGTGCCAGCTCACCAGGACTAGCGCGCGCCTACGAGCAGTACTTC
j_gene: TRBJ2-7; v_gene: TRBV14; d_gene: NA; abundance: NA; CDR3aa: CASSPRTGSSYEQYF; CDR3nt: TGTGCCAGCAGCCCCCGAACAGGAAGCTCCTACGAGCAGTACTTC
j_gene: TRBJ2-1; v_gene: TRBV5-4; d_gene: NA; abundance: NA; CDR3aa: CASRTGTLNEQFF; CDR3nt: TGTGCCAGCAGAACCGGGACTCTCAATGAGCAGTTCTTC
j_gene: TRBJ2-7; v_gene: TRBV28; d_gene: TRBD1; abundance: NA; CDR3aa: CASNWGTGVREQYF; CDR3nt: TGTGCCAGCAACTGGGGGACAGGGGTACGAGAGCAGTACTTC
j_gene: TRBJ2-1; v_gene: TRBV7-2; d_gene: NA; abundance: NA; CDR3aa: CASSLGLFNEQFF; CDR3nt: TGTGCCAGCAGCTTAGGACTTTTCAATGAGCAGTTCTTC
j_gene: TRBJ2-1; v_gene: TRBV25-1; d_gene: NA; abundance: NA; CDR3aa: CASSVDSGYNEQFF; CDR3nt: TGTGCCAGCAGTGTTGACTCTGGCTACAATGAGCAGTTCTTC
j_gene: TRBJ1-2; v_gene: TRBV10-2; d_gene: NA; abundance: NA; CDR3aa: CASSESGGEESYTF; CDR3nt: TGCGCCAGCAGTGAGTCGGGAGGGGAGGAAAGCTACACCTTC
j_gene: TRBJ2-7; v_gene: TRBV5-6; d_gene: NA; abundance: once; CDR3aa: CASSFSTAYEQYF; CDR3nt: TGTGCCAGCAGCTTTTCGACAGCCTACGAGCAGTACTTC
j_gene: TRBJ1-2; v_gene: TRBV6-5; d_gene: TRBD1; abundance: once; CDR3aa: CASSNSMDRADGYTF; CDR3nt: TGTGCCAGCAGTAATTCTATGGACAGGGCTGATGGCTACACCTTC
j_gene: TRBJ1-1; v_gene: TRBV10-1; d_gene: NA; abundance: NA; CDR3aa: CASSESSGDTEAFF; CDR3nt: TGCGCCAGCAGTGAGTCGTCAGGGGACACTGAAGCTTTCTTT
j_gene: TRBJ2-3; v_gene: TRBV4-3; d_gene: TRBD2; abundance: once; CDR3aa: CASSQVLLAGGRTDTQYF; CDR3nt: TGCGCCAGCAGCCAAGTCTTGCTTGCGGGAGGGCGAACAGATACGCAGTATTTT
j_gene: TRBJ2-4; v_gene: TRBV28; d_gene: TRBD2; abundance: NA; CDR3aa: CASRRGLADGRRAKNIQYF; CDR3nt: TGTGCCAGCCGTCGGGGACTAGCGGACGGTCGGCGGGCCAAAAACATTCAGTACTTC
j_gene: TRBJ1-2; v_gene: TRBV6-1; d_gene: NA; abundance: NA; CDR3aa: CASSAGTNYGYTF; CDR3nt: TGTGCCAGCAGTGCTGGCACTAACTATGGCTACACCTTC
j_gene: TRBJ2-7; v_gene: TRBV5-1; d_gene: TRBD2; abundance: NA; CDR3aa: CASSLDLAGGNEQYF; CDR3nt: TGCGCCAGCAGCTTGGATCTCGCGGGAGGGAACGAGCAGTACTTC
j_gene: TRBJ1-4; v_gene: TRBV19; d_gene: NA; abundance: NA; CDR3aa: CASGEEKLFF; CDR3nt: TGTGCCAGTGGGGAGGAAAAACTGTTTTTT
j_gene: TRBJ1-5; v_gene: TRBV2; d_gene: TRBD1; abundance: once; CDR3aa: CASKGTGDQPQHF; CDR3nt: TGTGCCAGCAAGGGGACAGGGGATCAGCCCCAGCATTTT
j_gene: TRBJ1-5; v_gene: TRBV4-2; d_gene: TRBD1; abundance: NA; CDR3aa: CASSQGGTGKVQPQHF; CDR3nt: TGTGCCAGCAGCCAAGGAGGGACAGGGAAGGTTCAGCCCCAGCATTTT
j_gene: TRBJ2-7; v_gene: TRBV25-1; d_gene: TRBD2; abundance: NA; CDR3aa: CASSEWGTGGYEQYF; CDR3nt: TGTGCCAGCAGTGAATGGGGGACGGGAGGCTACGAGCAGTACTTC
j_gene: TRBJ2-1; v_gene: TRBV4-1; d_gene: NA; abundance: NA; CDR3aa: CASSQDLSGVRYNEQFF; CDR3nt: TGCGCCAGCAGCCAAGATTTGAGCGGCGTTCGGTACAATGAGCAGTTCTTC
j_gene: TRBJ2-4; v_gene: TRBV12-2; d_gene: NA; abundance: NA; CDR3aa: CASRFSPRVKNIQYF; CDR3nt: TGTGCAAGTCGCTTCTCCCCCAGGGTGAAAAACATTCAGTACTTC
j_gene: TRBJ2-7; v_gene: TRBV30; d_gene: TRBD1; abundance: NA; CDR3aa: CAWRGGQAYEQYF; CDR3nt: TGTGCCTGGAGGGGGGGACAGGCATACGAGCAGTACTTC
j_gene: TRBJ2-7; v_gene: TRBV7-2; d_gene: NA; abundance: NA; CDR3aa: CASSPNTYEQYF; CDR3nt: TGTGCCAGCAGCCCGAACACCTACGAGCAGTACTTC
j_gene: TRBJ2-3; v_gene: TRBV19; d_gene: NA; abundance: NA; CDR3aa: CASSIVFLDTQYF; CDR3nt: TGTGCCAGTAGTATCGTCTTTTTAGATACGCAGTATTTT
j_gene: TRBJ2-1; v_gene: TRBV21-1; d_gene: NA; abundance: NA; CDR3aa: CASRSDGSSGKAYNEQFF; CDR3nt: TGTGCCAGCAGATCCGACGGTTCTAGCGGGAAGGCCTACAATGAGCAGTTCTTC
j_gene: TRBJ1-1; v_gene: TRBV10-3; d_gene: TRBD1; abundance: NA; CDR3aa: CAISESNRGPTEAFF; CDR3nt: TGTGCCATCAGTGAGTCCAACAGGGGGCCGACTGAAGCTTTCTTT
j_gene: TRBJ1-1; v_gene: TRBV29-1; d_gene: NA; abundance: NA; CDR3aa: CSVENILVTEAFF; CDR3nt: TGCAGCGTTGAAAACATCCTCGTGACTGAAGCTTTCTTT
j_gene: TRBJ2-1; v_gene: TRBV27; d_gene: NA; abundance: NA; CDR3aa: CASSFWSSPSNNEQFF; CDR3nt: TGTGCCAGCAGTTTTTGGTCAAGCCCGTCTAACAATGAGCAGTTCTTC
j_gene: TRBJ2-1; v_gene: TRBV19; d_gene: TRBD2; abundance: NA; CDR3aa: CASSFRREGRNEQFF; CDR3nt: TGTGCCAGTAGTTTCCGGCGGGAGGGCCGAAATGAGCAGTTCTTC
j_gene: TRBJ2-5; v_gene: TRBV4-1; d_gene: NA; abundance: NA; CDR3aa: CASSQVQIRATQETQYF; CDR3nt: TGCGCCAGCAGCCAAGTTCAAATCAGGGCCACCCAAGAGACCCAGTACTTC
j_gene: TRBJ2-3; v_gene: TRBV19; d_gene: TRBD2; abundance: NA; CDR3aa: CASSPTSGDTQYF; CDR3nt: TGTGCCAGTAGTCCGACTAGCGGAGATACGCAGTATTTT
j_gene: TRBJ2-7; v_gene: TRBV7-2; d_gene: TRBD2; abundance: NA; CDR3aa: CASSLGLAGVYEQYF; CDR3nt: TGTGCCAGCAGCTTAGGACTAGCGGGAGTATACGAGCAGTACTTC
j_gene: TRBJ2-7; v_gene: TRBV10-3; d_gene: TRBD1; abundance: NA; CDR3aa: CAISEPGTGNYEQYF; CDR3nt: TGTGCCATCAGTGAGCCCGGGACAGGGAACTACGAGCAGTACTTC
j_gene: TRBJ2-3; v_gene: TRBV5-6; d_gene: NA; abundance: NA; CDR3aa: CASSLLDSDTQYF; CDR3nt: TGTGCCAGCAGTCTCCTTGACTCCGATACGCAGTATTTT
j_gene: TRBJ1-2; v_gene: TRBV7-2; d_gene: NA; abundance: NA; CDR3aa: CASSHDRNYGYTF; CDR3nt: TGTGCCAGCAGCCACGACAGGAACTATGGCTACACCTTC
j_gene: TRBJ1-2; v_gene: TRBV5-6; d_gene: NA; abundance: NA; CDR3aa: CASSSDFYGYTF; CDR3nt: TGTGCCAGCAGCTCCGACTTCTATGGCTACACCTTC
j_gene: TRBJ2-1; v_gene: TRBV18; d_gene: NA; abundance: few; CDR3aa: CASSPLAYGRLLVNEQFF; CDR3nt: TGTGCCAGCTCACCCCTCGCTTATGGGAGGTTGTTAGTGAATGAGCAGTTCTTC
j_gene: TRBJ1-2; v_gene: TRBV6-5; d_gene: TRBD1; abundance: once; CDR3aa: CASSYDRGRNYGYTF; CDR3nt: TGTGCCAGCAGCTATGACAGGGGACGGAACTATGGCTACACCTTC
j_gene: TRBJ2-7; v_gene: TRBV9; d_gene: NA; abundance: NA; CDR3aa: CASSASPGLEQYF; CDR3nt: TGTGCCAGCAGCGCCTCCCCAGGGCTCGAGCAGTACTTC
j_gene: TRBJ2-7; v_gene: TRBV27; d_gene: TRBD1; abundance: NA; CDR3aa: CASRRGRVGYEQYF; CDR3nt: TGTGCCAGCAGGAGGGGGCGGGTCGGCTACGAGCAGTACTTC
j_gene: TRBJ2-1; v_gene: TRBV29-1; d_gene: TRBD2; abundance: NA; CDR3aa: CSAGRGNPYNEQFF; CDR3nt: TGCAGCGCCGGGAGGGGGAATCCCTACAATGAGCAGTTCTTC
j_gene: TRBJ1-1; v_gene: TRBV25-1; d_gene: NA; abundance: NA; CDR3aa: CASSEYGGNTEAFF; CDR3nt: TGTGCCAGCAGTGAATACGGGGGGAACACTGAAGCTTTCTTT
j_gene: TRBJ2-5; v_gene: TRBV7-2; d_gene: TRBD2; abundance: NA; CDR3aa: CASSLAGGHNQVTQYF; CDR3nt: TGTGCCAGCAGCTTAGCGGGAGGGCACAATCAAGTGACCCAGTACTTC
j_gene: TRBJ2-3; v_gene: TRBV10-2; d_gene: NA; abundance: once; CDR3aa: CASRDFPLVTDTQYF; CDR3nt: TGCGCCAGCAGGGACTTTCCTCTCGTCACAGATACGCAGTATTTT
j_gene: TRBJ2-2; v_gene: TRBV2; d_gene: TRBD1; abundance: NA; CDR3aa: CASKTGTANTGELFF; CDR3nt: TGTGCCAGCAAAACCGGGACAGCCAACACCGGGGAGCTGTTTTTT
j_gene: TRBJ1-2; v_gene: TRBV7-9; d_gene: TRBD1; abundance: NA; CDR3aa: CASSLARAGGYGYTF; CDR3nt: TGTGCCAGCAGCTTAGCGCGAGCAGGGGGATATGGCTACACCTTC
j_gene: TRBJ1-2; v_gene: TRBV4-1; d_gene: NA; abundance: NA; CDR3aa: CASSQDPPGVGYTF; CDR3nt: TGCGCCAGCAGCCAGGACCCACCAGGGGTCGGCTACACCTTC
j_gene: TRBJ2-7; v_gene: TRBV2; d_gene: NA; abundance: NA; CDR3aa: CASIRETLYEQYF; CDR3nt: TGTGCCAGCATCCGGGAGACACTCTACGAGCAGTACTTC
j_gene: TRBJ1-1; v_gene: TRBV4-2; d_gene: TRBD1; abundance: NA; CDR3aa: CASSLGTGLAGAFF; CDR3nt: TGTGCCAGCAGCCTGGGGACAGGGCTGGCGGGAGCTTTCTTT
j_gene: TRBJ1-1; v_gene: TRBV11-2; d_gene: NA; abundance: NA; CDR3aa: CASSLSRDGEAFF; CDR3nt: TGTGCCAGCAGCTTAAGTCGGGATGGCGAAGCTTTCTTT
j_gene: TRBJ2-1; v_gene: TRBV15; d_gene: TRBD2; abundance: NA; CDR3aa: CATSKGLAVEEQFF; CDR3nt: TGTGCCACCAGCAAAGGACTAGCGGTCGAAGAGCAGTTCTTC
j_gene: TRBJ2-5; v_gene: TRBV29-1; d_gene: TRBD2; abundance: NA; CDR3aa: CSVVGLGETQYF; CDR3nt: TGCAGCGTCGTGGGACTAGGGGAGACCCAGTACTTC
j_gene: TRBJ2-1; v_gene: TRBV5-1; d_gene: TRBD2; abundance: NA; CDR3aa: CASSLFASGSPLAYNEQFF; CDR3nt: TGCGCCAGCAGCTTGTTCGCTAGCGGGAGTCCCCTAGCCTACAATGAGCAGTTCTTC